Below are 10 T cell receptor beta chains sequenced from a single sample in a study of T cells in localized non-small cell lung cancer. Data came from immunoSEQ multiplex PCR; TCRdb stores just in-frame clones and leaves some out. The sample carries roughly 5,100 clones, 25% to 35% recorded once. Material: lung tumor tissue, obtained before any cancer treatment. These receptors all come from a female donor aged 60 or older with stage I lung adenocarcinoma.

This clone showed up just a few times. The chain uses TRBV2 and TRBJ1-5; no clear D gene. The V gene lost 7 bases and the J gene lost 2 bases, with 9 bases spanning the gap. CDR1 is SNHLY and CDR2 is FYNNEI in the germline V gene. The CDR3 has 13 residues. The CDR3 bases are TGTGCCAGCACCATAGACCGCAATCAGCCCCAGCATTTT. Translation gives CASTIDRNQPQHF.

The chain recombines TRBV29-1 with TRBJ2-1; the match to TRBD1 covers 8 bases. J was trimmed by 5 bases and V by 5 bases; bases with no gene match: 20. The germline V gene has CDR1 SQVTM and CDR2 ANQGSEA. CDR3 size: 18 residues. CDR3 nucleotides: TGCAGCGTTATATCCGGGACAGGCCGGAGACAGCCCCACAATGAGCAGTTCTTC. This gives the protein CSVISGTGRRQPHNEQFF.

The chain employs TRBV11-3 and TRBJ1-3, with TRBD1 matching over 8 bases. Germline V gene lookup returns CDR1 SGHNT and CDR2 YENEEA. CDR3 length equals 16 residues. Trimming cost V 0 bases and J 0 bases; bases outside gene matches: 1. This CDR3 is CASSLEGQDSGNTIYF. CDR3 sequence (DNA): TGTGCCAGCAGCTTAGAGGGACAGGACTCTGGAAACACCATATATTTT.

The genes are TRBV9 and TRBJ2-1; 10 nucleotides match TRBD1. Germline CDR1 SGDLS, CDR2 YYNGEE. There are 17 residues in the CDR3. V gave up 3 bases and J gave up 8 bases; unmatched junction bases: 14. In DNA, the CDR3 is TGTGCCAGCAGCGGCCGGGACAGGGGCCTAAATTGGGATGAGCAGTTCTTC. This codes for CASSGRDRGLNWDEQFF. Full variable domain (missing parts from reference TRBV9 and TRBJ2-1): DSGVTQTPKHLITATGQRVTLRCSPRSGDLSVYWYQQSLDQGLQFLIQYYNGEERAKGNILERFSAQQFPDLHSELNLSSLELGDSALYFCASSGRDRGLNWDEQFFGPGTRLTVL.

This clone has only a few counts. The V and J genes are TRBV6-8 and TRBJ2-1, with D unresolved. V lost 0 bases and J 0 bases, leaving 3 bases between the germline ends. The CDR3 has 14 residues. Germline lookup yields CDR1 MNHGY and CDR2 SAAAGT. The chain's CDR3 is CASSYSNSYNEQFF. The DNA of the CDR3 is TGTGCCAGCAGTTACTCTAACTCCTACAATGAGCAGTTCTTC.

The chain couples TRBV6-8 to TRBJ2-2; D is unresolved. The CDR3 has 17 amino acids. V lost 2 bases to trimming and J lost 1 base, with 14 bases between them. Per the germline V gene, CDR1 is MNHGY and CDR2 is SAAAGT. The CDR3 DNA is TGTGCCAGCAGTTACACTGACACCCTGCTGAACACCGGGGAGCTGTTTTTT. Its protein is CASSYTDTLLNTGELFF.

The chain combines TRBV6-8 with TRBJ2-3; 9 bases line up with TRBD2. Germline-derived CDR1 and CDR2 are MNHGY and SAAAGT. This CDR3 spans 15 amino acids. V lost 4 bases, J lost 3 bases, and 5 bases stayed unmatched. The CDR3 nucleotides are TGTGCCAGCAGTTCGGAAGCGGGGGGAACAGATACGCAGTATTTT. It codes for CASSSEAGGTDTQYF.

The chain recombines TRBV28 with TRBJ1-5; D is uncertain. Germline values: CDR1 MDHEN, CDR2 SYDVKM. Between the trimmed V and J ends, which lost 4 bases and 1 base, there was a span of 11 bases. The CDR3 covers 15 residues. This CDR3 reads CASSSQIGSNQPQHF. Here the CDR3 DNA reads TGTGCCAGCAGTTCCCAGATCGGGAGCAATCAGCCCCAGCATTTT.

Relative to its sample, this clone is medium-sized. CDR3 in amino acids: CASSSRGGYSYNEQFF. In DNA form, the CDR3 reads TGTGCCAGCAGCTCCAGGGGGGGATACTCCTACAATGAGCAGTTCTTC. V usage is TRBV11-3 and J usage is TRBJ2-1, with D possibly called TRBD1 or TRBD2 (7 bases each). This CDR3 has 16 residues. The germline V gene has CDR1 SGHNT and CDR2 YENEEA. The ends were cut back, 4 bases at V and 0 bases at J, with 13 bases in the middle.

This clone was detected only once. V and J are TRBV19 and TRBJ1-2; a possible D gene is TRBD1 (5 bases). Trimming took 3 bases from V and 6 from J, leaving 14 bases between them. Germline V lookup: CDR1 LNHDA, CDR2 SQIVND (reference sequence). This CDR3 region has 14 residues. The CDR3 loop is CASSMGPIKHGYTF. CDR3 DNA sequence: TGTGCCAGTAGTATGGGACCGATCAAGCATGGCTACACCTTC. Together with reference TRBV19 and TRBJ1-2, the CDR3 gives the full variable domain: DGGITQSPKYLFRKEGQNVTLSCEQNLNHDAMYWYRQDPGQGLRLIYYSQIVNDFQKGDIAEGYSVSREKKESFPLTVTSAQKNPTAFYLCASSMGPIKHGYTFGSGTRLTVV.